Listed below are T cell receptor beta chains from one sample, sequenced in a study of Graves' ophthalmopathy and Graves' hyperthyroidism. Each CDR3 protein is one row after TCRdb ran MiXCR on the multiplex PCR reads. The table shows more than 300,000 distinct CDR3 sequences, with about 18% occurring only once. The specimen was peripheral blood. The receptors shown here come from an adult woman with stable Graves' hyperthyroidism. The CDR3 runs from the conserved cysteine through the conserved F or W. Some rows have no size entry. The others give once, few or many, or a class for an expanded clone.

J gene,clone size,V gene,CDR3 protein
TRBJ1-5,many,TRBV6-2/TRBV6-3,CASSWDSVHQHF
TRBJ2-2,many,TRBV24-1,CATSDLDYSGELFF
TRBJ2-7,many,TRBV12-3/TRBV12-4,CASRGTIGYEQYF
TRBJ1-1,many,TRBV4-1,CASGREFRNTEAFF
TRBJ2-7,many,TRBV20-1,CSASRSSGGYEQYF
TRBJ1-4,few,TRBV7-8,CASSLAGTGHEKLFF
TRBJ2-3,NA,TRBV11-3,CASSSRDSTDTQYF
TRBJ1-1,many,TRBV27,CASSLALGTTEAFF
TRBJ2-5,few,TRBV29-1,CSVEQGSSAQYF
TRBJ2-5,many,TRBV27,CASSYHRPGRGGIETQYF
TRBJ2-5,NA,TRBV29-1,CSMRPGGSETQYF
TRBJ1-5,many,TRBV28,CACEGHRLNQPQHF
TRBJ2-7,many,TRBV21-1,CASSARREGHRRLAGAPEQYF
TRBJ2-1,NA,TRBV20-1,CSARDLTGFPEQFF